This T cell receptor beta chain was recorded in a study of patients and donors after allogeneic stem cell transplantation. The table lists this clonotype with a few counts. CDR3 size: 13 residues. In germline, CDR1 is SGHRS, CDR2 YFSETQ. Between the trimmed V and J ends, which lost 2 bases and 5 bases, there was a span of 10 bases. TCRdb fed the RT-PCR reads into MiXCR, producing one record per CDR3 protein. The repertoire holds roughly 880,000 distinct CDR3 sequences, with approximately 19% as singletons. V usage is TRBV5-1 and J usage is TRBJ2-5, with D possibly matching TRBD2 (5 bases). Source material: blood, either unsorted or a sorted T cell fraction (not recorded which). This sequence originates from a human donor who was either an allogeneic HSCT recipient or a stem cell or donor lymphocyte infusion donor (not recorded which). It is not recorded whose cells these are; they may come from a transplant donor. The CDR3 reads CASSFGIKETQYF. The CDR3 DNA reads TGCGCCAGCAGCTTCGGGATAAAGGAGACCCAGTACTTC.